Given below is one T cell receptor (beta chain) in context. Its antigen is not identified. Trimming stripped 6 bases from V and 0 bases from J, with 15 bases between. The CDR3 sequence is 15 residues long. CDR1 and CDR2 from the germline V gene are LNHDA and SQIVND (reference sequence). The protocol was immunoSEQ multiplex PCR, while the TCRdb copy is restricted to in-frame clones and leaves out a portion. The data show about 36,000 clones, 65% to 85% seen once. The source of the sample is a study of Siglec-9 on CD8 T cells in melanoma. The study's findings and limits: In melanoma tumors, a Siglec-9-marked effector memory CD8+ subset reportedly appeared to accumulate.

The chain employs TRBV19 and TRBJ2-7; weak D call: TRBD1 (6 bases). This TCR was sampled from a human donor in good health. The sample consisted of Siglec-9- CD8+ T cells sorted from blood. The CDR3 loop is CASSPMDSFSYEQYF. As DNA, the CDR3 is TGTGCCAGTAGCCCGATGGACAGTTTCTCCTACGAGCAGTACTTC.